Described below is a single T cell receptor (beta chain) sequence and its context. The antigen remains undetermined. These data come from a study of blood T cells in healthy people across ages. Study-wide results and caveats: Estimates of diversity drawn from one million T cells were considered underestimates.

Sample-barcoded 5' priming and a J-beta primer mix drove a second PCR of roughly 6 to 12 cycles. Via MiXCR, TCRdb re-called the 5' RACE reads, giving one row per CDR3 protein. Found here are about 800,000 distinct CDR3 sequences, 58% of them singletons; the top ten hold around 22%. The V gene end was trimmed by 4 bases and the J gene end by 6 bases; junction bases not matched to a gene: 14. Germline assignment: CDR1 SGHVS and CDR2 FQNEAQ. CDR3 length equals 17 residues. The donors, aged roughly 6 to 95, were healthy Caucasians from Russia. The sequenced material came from blood. The genes are TRBV7-8 and TRBJ1-2; the match to TRBD1 covers 10 bases. This TCR was sampled from a man aged 25-40 years in good health. The CDR3 DNA follows: TGTGCCAGCAGCTACAAGACAGGGGGCGGAAGTTATCATGGCTACACCTTC. Protein sequence: CASSYKTGGGSYHGYTF.